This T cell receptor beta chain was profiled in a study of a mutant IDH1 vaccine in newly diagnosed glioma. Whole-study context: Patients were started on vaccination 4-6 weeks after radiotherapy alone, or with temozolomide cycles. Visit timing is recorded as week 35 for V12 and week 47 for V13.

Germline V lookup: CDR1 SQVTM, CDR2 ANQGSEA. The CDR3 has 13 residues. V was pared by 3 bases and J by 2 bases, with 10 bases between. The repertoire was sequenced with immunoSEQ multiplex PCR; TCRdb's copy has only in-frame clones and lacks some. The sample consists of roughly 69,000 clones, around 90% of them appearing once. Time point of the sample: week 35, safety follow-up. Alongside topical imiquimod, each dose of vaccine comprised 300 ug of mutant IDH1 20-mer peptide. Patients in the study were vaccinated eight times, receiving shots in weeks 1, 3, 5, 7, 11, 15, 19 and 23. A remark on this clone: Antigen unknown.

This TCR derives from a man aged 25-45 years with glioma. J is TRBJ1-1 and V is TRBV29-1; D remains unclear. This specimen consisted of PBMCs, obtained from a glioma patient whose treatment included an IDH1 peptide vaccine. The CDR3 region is CSVDHAANTEAFF. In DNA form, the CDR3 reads TGCAGCGTTGACCACGCAGCAAACACTGAAGCTTTCTTT.